This section outlines one T cell receptor beta chain sequence together with its context. Its binding antigen is unknown. Base qualities were left out, and no much larger clone turns up one base away. The data were obtained in a study of CD4 T cells in relation to SARS-CoV-2 and coronaviruses (dated by TCRdb to the early 2020s). For the wider study: Across all 12 patients in the full convalescent cohort, ages ranged from roughly 20 to 80 years, with a median of 38. At the level of individual TCR clonotypes, the study measured memory CD4+ T cell crossreactivity between SARS-CoV-2 spike protein and common cold coronavirus spike proteins. HLA restriction was mapped for shared crossreactive spike epitopes using patient-derived lymphoblastoid cell lines. The Adaptive Biotechnologies TCR-sequencing kit was used to sequence samples from a few pre-COVID donors and the naive versus memory experiments, whereas other data were Illumina-based. The approximately 12 convalescent patients included 8 males and 4 females; two subjects were Hispanic. For other donors in the study, expansion assays were sequenced with a different, Illumina-based TCR-beta assay. Study-wide findings and limitations: Significantly weaker SARS-CoV-2-driven expansion was shown by crossreactive clones than by monoreactive clones, consistent with antigenic imprinting. In 65% to 70% of donors, memory CD4+ clonotypes turned up that crossrecognized SARS-CoV-2 and at least one common cold coronavirus spike. Since the crossreactivity analysis centred on spike protein, crossreactivity against other viral proteins was not assessed. Sequencing naive versus memory cells indicated that the assay picks up memory recall responses, not primary responses primed during culture. Small numbers of patients and of tested TCRs limited the study. No donor contributed both pre-pandemic and post-infection samples, which limited tracing the source of pre-existing responses.

Naive and memory CD4+ T cells were separated from cryopreserved PBMCs through CD4 enrichment, which was followed by EasySep naive CD4+ T cell enrichment. PBMCs were isolated from leukapheresis product or whole blood by Ficoll-Paque PLUS gradient centrifugation. PBMCs were either cryopreserved at -140 degrees C or used fresh in the expansion assay. The QIAamp Micro DNA Kit was used to extract genomic DNA from the CD4+ T cells. Uncultured naive and memory CD4+ T cell DNA received deep-resolution immunoSEQ TCR-beta sequencing. In the paper's pipeline: During preprocessing, nonproductive sequences were removed, along with CDR3s that did not begin with C, did not end with F or W, or were shorter than 7 amino acids. Cultured and uncultured naive and memory CD4+ repertoires were searched for previously identified spike- and CEF-reactive CDR3s. CDR3 homology was measured as pairwise Levenshtein distance, computed with the stringdist R package after trimming three terminal residues from each end. Not all clones reach the TCRdb copy of this immuneACCESS table, which keeps in-frame sequences only. Checked studies attribute under half of the gap to unresolved V genes and leave the rest unexplained. The DNA gave D and trimming, while V, J and clone size come from that table. The sample table records about 37,000 clones; approximately 85% of these occur just once. Approximately 3.1% of the sample comes from the top ten.

The specimen was memory CD4+ T cells from PBMCs. The cell subset or site tag for this specimen amounts to: memory (non-naive) CD4+ T cells. This receptor was identified in an adult with COVID-19.

For the CDR3, the sequence is CASHDNGYGYTF. Here is the DNA: TGTGCCAGCCACGACAACGGCTATGGCTACACCTTC. The V gene is TRBV12-3 or TRBV12-4 and the J gene is TRBJ1-2, with an unclear D gene assignment. Cut back by 8 bases and 4 bases, the V and J ends lie 11 bases apart. The CDR3 contains 12 residues, cysteine and phenylalanine counted. Just the 36-base CDR3 DNA is kept, in frame starting at base 1.